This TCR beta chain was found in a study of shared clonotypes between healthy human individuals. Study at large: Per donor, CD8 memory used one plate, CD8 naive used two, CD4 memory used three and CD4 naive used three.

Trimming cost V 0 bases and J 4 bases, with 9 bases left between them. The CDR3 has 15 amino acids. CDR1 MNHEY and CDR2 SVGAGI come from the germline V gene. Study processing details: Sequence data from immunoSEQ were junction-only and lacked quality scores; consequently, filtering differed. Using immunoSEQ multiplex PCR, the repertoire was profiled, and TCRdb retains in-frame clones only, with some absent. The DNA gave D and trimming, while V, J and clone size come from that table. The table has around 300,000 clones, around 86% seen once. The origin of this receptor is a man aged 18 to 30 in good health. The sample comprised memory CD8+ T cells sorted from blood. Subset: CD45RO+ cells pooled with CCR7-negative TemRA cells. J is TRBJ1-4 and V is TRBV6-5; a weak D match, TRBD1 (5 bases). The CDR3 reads CASSYSRGVNEKLFF. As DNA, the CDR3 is TGTGCCAGCAGTTACTCGAGAGGGGTTAATGAAAAACTGTTTTTT.